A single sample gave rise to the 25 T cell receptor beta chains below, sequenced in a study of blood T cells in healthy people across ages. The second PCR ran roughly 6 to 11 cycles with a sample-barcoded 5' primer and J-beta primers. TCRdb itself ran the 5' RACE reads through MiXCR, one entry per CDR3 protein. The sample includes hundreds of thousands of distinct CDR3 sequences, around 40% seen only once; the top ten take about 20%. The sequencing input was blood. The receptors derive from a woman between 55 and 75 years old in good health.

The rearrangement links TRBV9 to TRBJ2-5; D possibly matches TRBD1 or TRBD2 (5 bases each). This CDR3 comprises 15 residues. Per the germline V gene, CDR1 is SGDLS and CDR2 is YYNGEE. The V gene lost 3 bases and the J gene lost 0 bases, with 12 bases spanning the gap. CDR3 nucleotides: TGTGCCAGCAGCGGGTCTTGGGGACACCAAGAGACCCAGTACTTC. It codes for CASSGSWGHQETQYF.

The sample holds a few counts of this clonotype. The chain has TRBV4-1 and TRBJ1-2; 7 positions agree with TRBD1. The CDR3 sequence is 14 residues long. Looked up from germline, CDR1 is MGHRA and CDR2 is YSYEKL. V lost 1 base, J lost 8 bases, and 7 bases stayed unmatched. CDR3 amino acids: CASSQGQGFEGYTF. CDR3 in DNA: TGCGCCAGCAGCCAAGGACAGGGCTTCGAAGGCTACACCTTC.

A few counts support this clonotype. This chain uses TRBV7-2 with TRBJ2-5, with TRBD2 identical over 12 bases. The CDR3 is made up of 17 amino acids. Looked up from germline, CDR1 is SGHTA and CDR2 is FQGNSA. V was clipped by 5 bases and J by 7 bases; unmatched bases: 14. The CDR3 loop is CASSQSPGTSGFGTQYF. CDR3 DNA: TGTGCCAGCAGCCAGAGTCCCGGGACTAGCGGGTTCGGGACCCAGTACTTC.

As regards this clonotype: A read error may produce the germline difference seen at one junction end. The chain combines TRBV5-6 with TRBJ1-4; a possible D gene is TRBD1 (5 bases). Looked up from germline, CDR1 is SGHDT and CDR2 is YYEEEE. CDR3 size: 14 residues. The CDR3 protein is CAGSPSRTSEKLFF. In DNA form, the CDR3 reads TGTGCCGGCAGCCCCTCGAGGACAAGCGAAAAACTGTTTTTT. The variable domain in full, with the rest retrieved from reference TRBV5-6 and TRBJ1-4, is DAGVTQSPTHLIKTRGQQVTLRCSPKSGHDTVSWYQQALGQGPQFIFQYYEEEERQRGNFPDRFSGHQFPNYSSELNVNALLLGDSALYLCAGSPSRTSEKLFFGSGTQLSVL.

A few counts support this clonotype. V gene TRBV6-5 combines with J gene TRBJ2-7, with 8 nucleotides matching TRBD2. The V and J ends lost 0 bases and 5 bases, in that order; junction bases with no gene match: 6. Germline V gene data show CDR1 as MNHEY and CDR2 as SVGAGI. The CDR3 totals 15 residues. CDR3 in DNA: TGTGCCAGCAGTTACTCCGGGGGGGGAGGCCACGAGCAGTACTTC. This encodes CASSYSGGGGHEQYF.

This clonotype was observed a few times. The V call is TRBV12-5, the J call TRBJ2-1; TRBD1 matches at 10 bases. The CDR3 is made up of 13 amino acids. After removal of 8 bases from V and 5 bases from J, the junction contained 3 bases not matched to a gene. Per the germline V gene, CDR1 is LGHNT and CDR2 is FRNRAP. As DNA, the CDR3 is TGTGCTAGTCTGGGGACAGGGGACAATGAGCAGTTCTTC. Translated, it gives CASLGTGDNEQFF. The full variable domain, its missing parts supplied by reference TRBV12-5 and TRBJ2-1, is DARVTQTPRHKVTEMGQEVTMRCQPILGHNTVFWYRQTMMQGLELLAYFRNRAPLDDSGMPKDRFSAEMPDATLATLKIQPSEPRDSAVYFCASLGTGDNEQFFGPGTRLTVL.

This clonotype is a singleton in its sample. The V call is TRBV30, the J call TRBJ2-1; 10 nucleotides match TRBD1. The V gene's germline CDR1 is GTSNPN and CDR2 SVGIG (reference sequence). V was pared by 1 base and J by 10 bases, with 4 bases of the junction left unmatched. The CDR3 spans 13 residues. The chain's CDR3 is CAWSGGTGDEQFF. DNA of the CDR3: TGTGCCTGGAGTGGAGGGACAGGGGACGAGCAGTTCTTC.

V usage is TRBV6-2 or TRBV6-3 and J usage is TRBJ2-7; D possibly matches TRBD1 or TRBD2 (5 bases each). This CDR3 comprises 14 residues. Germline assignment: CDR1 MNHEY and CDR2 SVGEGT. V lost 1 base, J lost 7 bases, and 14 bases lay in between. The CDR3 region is CASSYFLAEGEQYF. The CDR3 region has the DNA TGTGCCAGCAGTTACTTCCTAGCAGAGGGGGAGCAGTACTTC.

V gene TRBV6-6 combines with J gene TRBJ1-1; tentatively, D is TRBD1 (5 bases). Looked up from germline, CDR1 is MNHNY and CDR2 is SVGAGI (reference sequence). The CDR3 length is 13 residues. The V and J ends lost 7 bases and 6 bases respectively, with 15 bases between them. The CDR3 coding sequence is TGTGCCAGCAACTCAGGGAGGTGGGCTGAAGCTTTCTTT. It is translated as CASNSGRWAEAFF.

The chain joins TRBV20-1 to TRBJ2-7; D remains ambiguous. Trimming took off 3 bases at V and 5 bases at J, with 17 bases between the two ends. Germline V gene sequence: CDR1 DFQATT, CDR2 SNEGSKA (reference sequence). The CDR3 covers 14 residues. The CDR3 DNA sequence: TGCAGTGCTAGGATCCGATCGGGTCTCCACGAGCAGTACTTC. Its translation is CSARIRSGLHEQYF.

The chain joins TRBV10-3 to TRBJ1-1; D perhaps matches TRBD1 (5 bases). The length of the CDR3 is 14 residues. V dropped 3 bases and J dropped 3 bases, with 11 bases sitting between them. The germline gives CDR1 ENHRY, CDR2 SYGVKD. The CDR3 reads CAISDAGPDTEAFF. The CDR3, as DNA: TGTGCCATCAGTGACGCGGGACCCGACACTGAAGCTTTCTTT.

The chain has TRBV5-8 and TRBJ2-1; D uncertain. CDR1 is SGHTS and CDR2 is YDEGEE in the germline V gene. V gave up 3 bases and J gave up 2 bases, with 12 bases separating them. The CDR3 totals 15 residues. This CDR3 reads CASSYLGRAYNEQFF. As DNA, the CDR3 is TGTGCCAGCAGCTACCTAGGACGGGCCTACAATGAGCAGTTCTTC.

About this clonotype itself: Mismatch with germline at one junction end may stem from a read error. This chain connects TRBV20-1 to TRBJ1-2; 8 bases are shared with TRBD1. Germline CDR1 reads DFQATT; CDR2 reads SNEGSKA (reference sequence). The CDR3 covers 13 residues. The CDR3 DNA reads TGCAGTGCAAGAGGGGACAGGAACTATGGCTACACCTTC. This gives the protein CSARGDRNYGYTF.

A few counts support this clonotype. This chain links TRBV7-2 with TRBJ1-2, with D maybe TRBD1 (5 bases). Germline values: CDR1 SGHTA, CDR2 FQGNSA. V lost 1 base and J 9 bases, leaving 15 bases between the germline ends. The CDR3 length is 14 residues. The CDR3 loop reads CASSLVEGGARYTF. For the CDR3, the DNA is TGTGCCAGCAGCTTAGTTGAGGGCGGGGCGCGCTACACCTTC.

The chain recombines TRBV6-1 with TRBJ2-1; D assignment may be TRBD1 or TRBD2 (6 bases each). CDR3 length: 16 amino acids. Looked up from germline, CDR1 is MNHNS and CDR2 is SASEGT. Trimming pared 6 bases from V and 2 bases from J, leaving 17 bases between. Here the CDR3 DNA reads TGTGCCAGCAGGGGGGGAGCAGGGGCGGCCTACAATGAGCAGTTCTTC. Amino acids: CASRGGAGAAYNEQFF.

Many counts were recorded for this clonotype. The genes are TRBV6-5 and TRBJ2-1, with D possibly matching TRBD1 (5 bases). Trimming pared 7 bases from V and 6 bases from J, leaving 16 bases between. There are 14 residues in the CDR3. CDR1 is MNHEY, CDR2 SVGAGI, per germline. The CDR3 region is CASTDSTARNEQFF. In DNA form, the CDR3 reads TGTGCCAGCACCGACAGCACCGCTCGCAATGAGCAGTTCTTC.

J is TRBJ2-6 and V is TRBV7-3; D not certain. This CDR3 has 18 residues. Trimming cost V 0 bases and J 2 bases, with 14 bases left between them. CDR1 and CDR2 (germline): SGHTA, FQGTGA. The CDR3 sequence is CASSLTGPGWAGANVLTF. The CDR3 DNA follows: TGTGCCAGCAGCTTAACAGGCCCCGGGTGGGCTGGGGCCAACGTCCTGACTTTC.

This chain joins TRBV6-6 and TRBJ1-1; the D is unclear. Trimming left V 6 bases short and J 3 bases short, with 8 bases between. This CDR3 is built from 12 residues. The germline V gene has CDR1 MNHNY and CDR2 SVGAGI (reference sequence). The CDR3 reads CASRSADTEAFF. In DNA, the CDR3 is TGTGCCAGCAGATCGGCAGACACTGAAGCTTTCTTT.

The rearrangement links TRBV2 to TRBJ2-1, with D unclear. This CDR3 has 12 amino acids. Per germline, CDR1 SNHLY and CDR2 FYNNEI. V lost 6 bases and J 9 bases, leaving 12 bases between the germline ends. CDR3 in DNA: TGTGCCAGCAGCGACACCAGGAGTGAGCAGTTCTTC. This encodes CASSDTRSEQFF.

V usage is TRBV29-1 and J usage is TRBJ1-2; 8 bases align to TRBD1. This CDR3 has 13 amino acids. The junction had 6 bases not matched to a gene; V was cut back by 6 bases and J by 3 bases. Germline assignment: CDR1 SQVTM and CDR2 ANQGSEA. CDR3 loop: CSVTGESDYGYTF. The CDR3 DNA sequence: TGCAGCGTGACAGGGGAGTCCGACTATGGCTACACCTTC.

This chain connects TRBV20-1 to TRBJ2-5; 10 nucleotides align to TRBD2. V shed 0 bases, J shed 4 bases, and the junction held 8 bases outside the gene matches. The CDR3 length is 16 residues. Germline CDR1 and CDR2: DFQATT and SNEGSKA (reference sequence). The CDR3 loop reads CSAREEAGGLGETQYF. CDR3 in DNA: TGCAGTGCTAGAGAAGAAGCGGGGGGGCTTGGAGAGACCCAGTACTTC.

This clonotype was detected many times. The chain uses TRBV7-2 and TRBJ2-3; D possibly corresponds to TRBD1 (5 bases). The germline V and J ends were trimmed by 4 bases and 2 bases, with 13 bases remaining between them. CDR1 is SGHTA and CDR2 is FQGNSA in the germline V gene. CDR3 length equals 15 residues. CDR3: CASSSGWGFTDTQYF. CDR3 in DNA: TGTGCCAGCAGCTCCGGTTGGGGCTTCACAGATACGCAGTATTTT. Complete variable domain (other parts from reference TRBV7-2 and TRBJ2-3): GAGVSQSPSNKVTEKGKDVELRCDPISGHTALYWYRQSLGQGLEFLIYFQGNSAPDKSGLPSDRFSAERTGGSVSTLTIQRTQQEDSAVYLCASSSGWGFTDTQYFGPGTRLTVL.

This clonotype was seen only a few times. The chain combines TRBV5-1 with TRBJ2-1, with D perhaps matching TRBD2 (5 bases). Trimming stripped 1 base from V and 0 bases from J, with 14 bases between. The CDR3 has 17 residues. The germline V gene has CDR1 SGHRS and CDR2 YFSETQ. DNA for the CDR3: TGCGCCAGCAGCTTGACGGGATTAGGGCTCTCCTACAATGAGCAGTTCTTC. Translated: CASSLTGLGLSYNEQFF.

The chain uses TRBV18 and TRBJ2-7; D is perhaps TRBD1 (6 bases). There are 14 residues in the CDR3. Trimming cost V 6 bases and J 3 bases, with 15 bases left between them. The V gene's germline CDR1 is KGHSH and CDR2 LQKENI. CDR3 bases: TGTGCCAGCTCCCGGGCTGGGGGCGGCTACGAGCAGTACTTC. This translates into CASSRAGGGYEQYF.

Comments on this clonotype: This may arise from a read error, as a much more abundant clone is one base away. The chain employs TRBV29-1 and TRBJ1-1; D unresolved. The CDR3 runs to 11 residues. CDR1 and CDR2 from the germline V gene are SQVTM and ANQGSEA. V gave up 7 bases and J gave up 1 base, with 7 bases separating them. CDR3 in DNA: TGCAGCGGTGTACGGAACACTGAAGCTTTCTTT. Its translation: CSGVRNTEAFF.